Each of the 24 T cell receptor beta chains below was sequenced from the same sample in a study of CD8+CD57+ T cells in acquired aplastic anemia. All patients picked for sequencing had shown, by flow cytometry, an expansion of CD8+CD57+ cells. Using genomic DNA as the template, TCR beta VDJ and CDR3 profiling was carried out. TCRdb re-called the reads with MiXCR, one entry per CDR3 protein. The sample gives about 160,000 distinct CDR3 sequences, roughly 50% of which show up once; 3.2% is in the top ten. The sequencing sample was made of sorted CD4+, CD8+, or CD8+CD57+ T cells (not recorded which) from PBMCs. The source is a human donor with aplastic anemia.

This chain connects TRBV2 to TRBJ1-3, with D uncertain. In germline, CDR1 is SNHLY, CDR2 FYNNEI. This CDR3 has 12 amino acids. V gave up 10 bases and J gave up 2 bases, with 9 bases separating them. In nucleotides, the CDR3 is TGTGCCACCCGACTCGCTGGAAACACCATATATTTT. Encoded protein: CATRLAGNTIYF.

The rearrangement links TRBV7-9 to TRBJ2-7; 9 bases are shared with TRBD1. J lost 9 bases, V lost 5 bases, and 8 bases had no gene match. The germline gives CDR1 SEHNR, CDR2 FQNEAQ (reference sequence). The CDR3 has 13 amino acids. The CDR3 sequence: CASSRQGVGGQYF. CDR3 nucleotides: TGTGCCAGCAGCCGACAGGGGGTCGGAGGGCAGTACTTC.

The chain has TRBV20-1 and TRBJ2-3, with 8 bases identical to TRBD2. The trim removed 2 bases at V and 3 bases at J, leaving 7 bases unmatched. This CDR3 contains 15 residues. CDR1 and CDR2 from the germline V gene are DFQATT and SNEGSKA (reference sequence). CDR3 nucleotide sequence: TGCAGTGCTAGACTCGGCGGGGGGACGACAGATACGCAGTATTTT. Protein product: CSARLGGGTTDTQYF.

V and J are TRBV10-1 and TRBJ2-5; 14 positions match TRBD2. Germline-derived CDR1 and CDR2 are WNHNN and SYGVQD (reference sequence). CDR3 length: 15 amino acids. With V trimmed by 2 bases and J by 4 bases, 0 bases remained unmatched. The CDR3 sequence: CASSEGLAGGETQYF. CDR3 sequence (DNA): TGCGCCAGCAGTGAGGGACTAGCGGGAGGAGAGACCCAGTACTTC.

The rearrangement joins TRBV25-1 to TRBJ2-5; 8 nucleotides line up with TRBD1. CDR1 is MGHDK and CDR2 is SYGVNS in the germline V gene. V gave up 7 bases and J gave up 4 bases; unmatched junction bases: 11. This CDR3 is 15 amino acids long. This CDR3 is CASTPSQGAGETQYF. CDR3 DNA sequence: TGTGCCAGCACCCCCAGTCAGGGGGCCGGAGAGACCCAGTACTTC.

The chain carries TRBV30 and TRBJ2-5, with TRBD1 matching over 8 bases. V trimming: 0 bases; J trimming: 0 bases; junction bases outside the gene matches: 3. CDR1 is GTSNPN and CDR2 is SVGIG in the germline V gene (reference sequence). CDR3 length: 15 residues. The CDR3 loop reads CAWSVGRGHQETQYF. CDR3 nucleotides: TGTGCCTGGAGTGTCGGCAGGGGGCACCAAGAGACCCAGTACTTC.

A few counts support this clonotype. The J gene is TRBJ2-7, the V gene TRBV7-2, with 9 bases fitting TRBD1. The germline V gene has CDR1 SGHTA and CDR2 FQGNSA. CDR3 length equals 13 residues. Trimming at V came to 5 bases and at J to 3 bases, leaving 2 bases not matched to a gene. CDR3 sequence: CASSTDRGYEQYF. CDR3 in DNA: TGTGCCAGCAGCACGGACAGGGGCTACGAGCAGTACTTC.

This clonotype was seen at least ten times. The chain is built from TRBV20-1 and TRBJ1-6; TRBD1 matches at 7 bases. The junction had 9 bases not matched to a gene; V was cut back by 6 bases and J by 10 bases. The CDR3 spans 13 residues. Germline lookup yields CDR1 DFQATT and CDR2 SNEGSKA (reference sequence). CDR3: CSALVTGESPLHF. In nucleotides, the CDR3 is TGCAGTGCACTTGTCACAGGGGAATCACCCCTCCACTTT.

Turning to this clonotype: This may stem from a read error, because a much larger clone lies one nucleotide away. The chain combines TRBV4-3 with TRBJ2-7; D not certain. Between the trimmed V and J ends, which lost 0 bases and 6 bases, there was a span of 18 bases. This CDR3 is 16 amino acids long. In germline, CDR1 is LGHNA, CDR2 YSLEER. CDR3 in DNA: TGCGCCAGCAGCCAAGAGAAGGGCCCCACCTTCGGCGAGCAGTACGTC. Protein: CASSQEKGPTFGEQYV.

In this sample, this clonotype turned up many times. The chain uses TRBV7-9 and TRBJ1-1; D unresolved. The germline gives CDR1 SEHNR, CDR2 FQNEAQ (reference sequence). CDR3 length: 11 residues. The V and J ends lost 2 bases and 11 bases respectively, with 9 bases between them. The CDR3 sequence: CASSLIQEAFF. The CDR3 nucleotides read TGTGCCAGCAGCTTAATTCAAGAGGCTTTCTTT.

Turning to this clonotype: This may arise from a read error, as a much more abundant clone is one base away. The V gene is TRBV10-3, the J gene TRBJ1-1, with 7 bases aligning to TRBD1. The CDR3 sequence is 12 residues long. CDR1 and CDR2 from the germline V gene are ENHRY and SYGVKD. The CDR3 DNA follows: TGTGCCAGCAATCACAGGGGTACTGAGGCTCTCTTT. Encoded protein: CASNHRGTEALF.

The sample holds many counts of this clonotype. The J gene is TRBJ2-2, the V gene TRBV2; TRBD1 matches at 9 bases. From germline, CDR1 is SNHLY and CDR2 FYNNEI. V gave up 6 bases and J gave up 0 bases; unmatched junction bases: 8. This CDR3 has 17 residues. The DNA for the CDR3 is TGTGCCAGCAGGACGGGACAGGGAGCTTCGAACACCGGGGAGCTGTTTTTT. Translated, it gives CASRTGQGASNTGELFF. The entire variable domain, with the rest obtained from reference TRBV2 and TRBJ2-2, is as follows: EPEVTQTPSHQVTQMGQEVILRCVPISNHLYFYWYRQILGQKVEFLVSFYNNEISEKSEIFDDQFSVERPDGSNFTLKIRSTKLEDSAMYFCASRTGQGASNTGELFFGEGSRLTVL.

The chain joins TRBV3-1 to TRBJ2-3; no definite D call. The CDR3 has 16 amino acids. V shed 0 bases and J shed 0 bases, with 10 bases lying between them. Germline V gene lookup returns CDR1 LGHDT and CDR2 YNNKEL (reference sequence). This CDR3 is CASSQDLVTSTDTQYF. The CDR3 nucleotides are TGTGCCAGCAGCCAAGATCTCGTCACTAGCACAGATACGCAGTATTTT.

This clonotype appeared many times. V gene TRBV5-1 combines with J gene TRBJ1-6; maybe TRBD1 (6 bases). Trimming stripped 0 bases from V and 5 bases from J, with 9 bases between. This CDR3 has 15 residues. Germline loops: CDR1 SGHRS, CDR2 YFSETQ. CDR3 bases: TGCGCCAGCAGCTTGGTTGGGGGCAATAATTCACCCCTCCACTTT. Residues: CASSLVGGNNSPLHF.

With regard to this clonotype: The junction does not match germline at one end; this may be a read error. This rearrangement joins TRBV9 to TRBJ2-5; D gene ambiguous. Germline CDR1 reads SGDLS; CDR2 reads YYNGEE. The CDR3 loop spans 13 amino acids. The CDR3 bases are TGTGCCAGCGAACCCGTGCCGGAAGAGACCCAGCACTTC. It encodes CASEPVPEETQHF.

The CDR3 reads CATSDINGYTF. The CDR3 bases are TGTGCCACCAGTGATATAAATGGCTACACCTTC. This rearrangement joins TRBV24-1 to TRBJ1-2; the D is unclear. The CDR3 has 11 amino acids. With 3 bases removed from V and 6 bases from J, the gap between germline ends came to 4 bases. Germline assignment: CDR1 KGHDR and CDR2 SFDVKD.

Ten or more counts support this clonotype. The chain combines TRBV20-1 with TRBJ2-3; a possible D gene is TRBD2 (6 bases). This CDR3 has 15 amino acids. V was cut by 5 bases and J by 3 bases, with 18 bases left in between. Germline V gives CDR1 DFQATT, CDR2 SNEGSKA (reference sequence). In nucleotides, the CDR3 is TGCAGTGCTCAACGGGACTTACGCACAACAGATACGCAGTATTTT. This gives the protein CSAQRDLRTTDTQYF.

This clonotype was recorded many times. The J gene is TRBJ2-7, the V gene TRBV2, with TRBD1 identical over 8 bases. The V gene's germline CDR1 is SNHLY and CDR2 FYNNEI. V was clipped by 4 bases and J by 3 bases; unmatched bases: 5. The CDR3 runs to 14 residues. The CDR3 spells CASSGQGRGYEQYF. The CDR3 nucleotides read TGTGCCAGCAGTGGACAGGGGCGCGGCTACGAGCAGTACTTC.

For this clonotype: It is likely a read error, because the conserved phenylalanine at the end of the CDR3 is missing. This sequence joins TRBV24-1 and TRBJ2-6; no reliable D call. The CDR3 is made up of 12 amino acids. The ends were cut back, 3 bases at V and 4 bases at J, with 0 bases in the middle. Germline lookup yields CDR1 KGHDR and CDR2 SFDVKD. The CDR3 spells CATSDGANVLTL. CDR3 sequence (DNA): TGTGCCACCAGTGATGGGGCCAACGTCCTGACTCTC.

This clonotype came up many times. The V and J genes are TRBV19 and TRBJ1-3; 9 positions match TRBD1. Per the germline V gene, CDR1 is LNHDA and CDR2 is SQIVND (reference sequence). This CDR3 spans 13 amino acids. V shed 8 bases, J shed 8 bases, and the junction held 7 bases outside the gene matches. CDR3 DNA sequence: TGTGCCAGTGCCGGGACAGGGAGGGACACCATATATTTT. Its translation: CASAGTGRDTIYF.

The sample holds many counts of this clonotype. CDR3: CASSRLNQPQHF. The DNA for the CDR3 is TGTGCCAGCAGTCGTCTAAATCAGCCCCAGCATTTT. This chain connects TRBV6-1 to TRBJ1-5; D is uncertain. The germline CDR1 and CDR2 sequences are MNHNS and SASEGT. There are 12 residues in the CDR3. Between the trimmed V and J ends, which lost 5 bases and 4 bases, there was a span of 6 bases.

The chain employs TRBV6-2 or TRBV6-3 and TRBJ1-2; 7 positions match TRBD1. Unmatched junction bases numbered 9, after V lost 7 bases and J lost 4 bases. This CDR3 spans 14 amino acids. CDR1 is MNHEY and CDR2 is SVGEGT in the germline V gene. CDR3 loop: CASTDPGTAYGYTF. The DNA of the CDR3 is TGTGCCAGCACCGACCCCGGGACAGCCTATGGCTACACCTTC.

The chain links TRBV20-1 to TRBJ1-2; 8 nucleotides line up with TRBD1. Looked up from germline, CDR1 is DFQATT and CDR2 is SNEGSKA (reference sequence). Trimming removed 4 bases from V and 8 bases from J; junction bases left unmatched: 9. The CDR3 length is 13 residues. CDR3 sequence (DNA): TGCAGTGCTATTTCAGGGGGCTTACGGGGCTACACCTTC. It yields the protein CSAISGGLRGYTF.

This sequence joins TRBV28 and TRBJ1-4, with unresolved D. The CDR3 length is 12 residues. Germline values: CDR1 MDHEN, CDR2 SYDVKM. The V and J ends lost 7 bases and 5 bases respectively, with 8 bases between them. The CDR3 DNA follows: TGTGCCAGCACCGTGGGAAATGAAAAACTGTTTTTT. Its protein product is CASTVGNEKLFF.